This T cell receptor beta chain was captured by sequencing in a study of spatial heterogeneity in lung cancer (dated by TCRdb to about 2019). The study in broad terms: Samples were obtained from around 72 patients with early-stage, untreated non-small cell lung cancer from the lung TRACERx cohort. The study linked features of the TCR repertoire to counts of nonsynonymous mutations, which were determined by whole-exome sequencing of tumor tissue. In non-small cell lung cancer, the study made a quantitative comparison of TCR alpha and beta repertoires among multiple tumor regions, matched nontumor lung and blood. Beta-chain transcripts were consistently detected in greater numbers than alpha-chain transcripts, which likely reflects a higher abundance of beta-chain transcripts. In the raw uncorrected reads, each unique combination of TCR and UMI appeared more than ten times on average. Both alpha and beta chains were TCR-sequenced in 210 or so tumor regions, 64 matched nontumor lung samples and 45 to 60 PBMC samples obtained at surgery. Follow-up PBMC samples were sequenced whenever available, with a median time to follow-up of 2 to 3 years after resection. General study outcomes and caveats: Only approximately 15 patients were included in the comparisons of baseline and follow-up blood repertoires. Additional single-cell paired TCR alpha and beta sequencing was considered necessary to confirm, at a functional level, the hypothesis that regional TCRs recognize regional mutations. Ubiquitous expanded tumor TCRs showed up in blood more often at tumor resection than at routine follow-up.

Libraries were prepared through 5' RACE. The listed sequencing device is NextSeq 500. In the TCR library protocol, a unique molecular identifier was attached to each TCR cDNA molecule so that PCR and sequencing errors could be corrected. Concerning the study's data processing: TCR identification, UMI-based error correction and CDR3 extraction were all carried out with Decombinator tools. TCRs above a frequency of 2 per 1,000, corresponding to the top 1% of the tumor frequency distribution, were defined as expanded. Renyi diversity was calculated using the R vegan package after each repertoire was subsampled 100 times to 5,000 TCRs. CDR3 similarity networks were built from amino acid triplet string-kernel similarity, with CDR3s being connected when pairwise similarity was above 0.82. TCRdb handled the public reads itself, with Q25 trimming in fastp and clone calling in MiXCR, and kept productive beta chains. Every entry covers one CDR3 protein and lists the most common genes and DNA from its rows. TCRdb's processing, not the authors', yielded these V and J calls. Present in this sample are 110,000 or so distinct CDR3 sequences, roughly a tenth of which were seen just once. Of the sample, roughly a quarter is held by the ten largest clones.

CDR1 and CDR2 are drawn from the germline V gene: MRHNA, SNTAGT. V sheds 1 base and J sheds 6 bases, leaving 21 bases between their ends. Its CDR3 holds 17 amino acids, cysteine through phenylalanine. Of the read, only the CDR3 DNA is kept; its 51 bases are in frame from base 1. In light of the paper, this sample's time point label describes: blood at routine non-recurrence follow-up after resection. Whole RNA extracted from tumor and nontumor lung tissue, or from cryopreserved PBMC samples, was used for TCR sequencing without cell sorting. A patient was chosen for TCR sequencing only when enough RNA was available from at least two tumor regions. This clonotype was seen more than once but under ten times. Its specific antigen is unknown. No quality values exist for individual bases; no much larger clone is one base distant.

In this chain, TRBV6-4 is recombined with TRBJ1-2; the D segment could be TRBD1, given 6 matching bases. The sequence came from a female donor with early-stage non-small cell lung cancer. Sequenced here: PBMCs, sampled at follow-up. The CDR3 loop reads CASSDFGSSTGIDGYTF. The bases read TGTGCCAGCAGTGACTTTGGTTCTTCGACAGGAATAGATGGCTACACCTTC.